These T cell receptor beta chains were read from a single sample in a study of cytomegalovirus exposure and HLA in healthy donors. Measured with immunoSEQ multiplex PCR; TCRdb has only the in-frame clones, and not every one. The sample consists of around 150,000 clones, 80% to 85% of them appearing once. Material for sequencing was PBMCs. The source is a human donor in good health. Both conserved end residues are part of each CDR3. A D gene is named only where the DNA matches it firmly. Clone size appears in some rows only: once, few, many, or a class for an expanded clone.

clone_size,v_call,d_call,j_call,cdr3_length,cdr3_aa,cdr3_nt
once,TRBV6-1,TRBD2,TRBJ2-1,16,CASSAQGLAGGNEQFF,TGTGCCAGCAGTGCCCAGGGACTAGCGGGGGGCAATGAGCAGTTCTTC
once,TRBV6-1,NA,TRBJ1-2,15,CASSEVGQGSYGYTF,TGTGCCAGCAGTGAAGTTGGGCAGGGAAGCTATGGCTACACCTTC
NA,TRBV2,NA,TRBJ2-2,12,CASKTSTGELFF,TGTGCCAGCAAGACTAGCACCGGGGAGCTGTTTTTT
NA,TRBV6-5,TRBD1,TRBJ2-7,12,CASGQGANEQYF,TGTGCCAGTGGACAGGGGGCTAACGAGCAGTACTTC
NA,TRBV5-5,NA,TRBJ1-4,12,CASTREDEKLFF,TGTGCCAGCACTCGGGAGGATGAAAAACTGTTTTTT
few,TRBV15,NA,TRBJ2-7,15,CATSRDKKRYYEQYF,TGTGCCACCAGCAGAGATAAAAAGCGTTACTACGAGCAGTACTTC
NA,TRBV10-1,TRBD1,TRBJ1-4,17,CASSESPRQGGKEKLFF,TGCGCCAGCAGTGAGTCGCCGCGACAGGGGGGAAAGGAAAAACTGTTTTTT
once,TRBV9,NA,TRBJ1-6,15,CASSEGLSANSPLHF,TGTGCCAGCAGCGAGGGGCTGTCAGCTAATTCACCCCTCCACTTT
NA,TRBV5-4,TRBD2,TRBJ2-3,15,CASSWGGGAADTQYF,TGTGCCAGCAGCTGGGGCGGGGGGGCCGCAGATACGCAGTATTTT
once,TRBV6-5,TRBD2,TRBJ2-7,15,CASGFSGGQSYEQYF,TGTGCCAGCGGCTTCAGCGGGGGCCAATCCTACGAGCAGTACTTC
NA,TRBV7-8,TRBD2,TRBJ2-2,14,CASSPREGSGELFF,TGTGCCAGCAGCCCTAGGGAGGGCTCCGGGGAGCTGTTTTTT
NA,TRBV19,TRBD1,TRBJ1-1,15,CASSPRTGASAEAFF,TGTGCCAGTAGTCCACGGACAGGGGCAAGCGCTGAAGCTTTCTTT
NA,TRBV9,NA,TRBJ2-7,14,CASSASDSFYEQYF,TGTGCCAGCAGCGCCTCGGACAGTTTTTACGAGCAGTACTTC
once,TRBV19,TRBD1,TRBJ2-7,15,CASSPGTGHLYEQYF,TGTGCCAGTAGTCCGGGGACAGGGCACCTCTACGAGCAGTACTTC
NA,TRBV7-9,TRBD1,TRBJ1-1,13,CASSGQGQGEAFF,TGTGCCAGCAGCGGACAGGGTCAGGGTGAAGCTTTCTTT
NA,TRBV5-1,NA,TRBJ1-4,15,CASSPQGRANEKLFF,TGCGCCAGCAGCCCACAGGGAAGGGCTAATGAAAAACTGTTTTTT
NA,TRBV6-6,TRBD2,TRBJ2-7,15,CASTTAGVSSYEQYF,TGTGCCAGCACCACAGCGGGGGTCTCCTCCTACGAGCAGTACTTC
NA,TRBV10-3,TRBD2,TRBJ2-3,15,CAISSTSGETDTQYF,TGTGCCATCAGCTCAACTAGCGGTGAAACAGATACGCAGTATTTT
NA,TRBV6-6,TRBD1,TRBJ1-5,14,CASSFGQGNQPQHF,TGTGCCAGCAGTTTCGGACAGGGCAATCAGCCCCAGCATTTT
NA,TRBV7-2,NA,TRBJ2-3,14,CASSLWGPTDTQYF,TGTGCCAGCAGCTTATGGGGGCCCACAGATACGCAGTATTTT
NA,TRBV4-1,TRBD1,TRBJ1-5,14,CASTGTVDNQPQHF,TGCGCCAGCACCGGGACAGTAGACAATCAGCCCCAGCATTTT
NA,TRBV4-2,NA,TRBJ2-5,16,CASSQGLGGDQETQYF,TGTGCCAGCAGCCAAGGATTGGGCGGGGACCAAGAGACCCAGTACTTC
few,TRBV28,NA,TRBJ1-1,15,CASSLAGEGNTEAFF,TGTGCCAGCAGTTTGGCAGGTGAAGGGAACACTGAAGCTTTCTTT
NA,TRBV11-2,TRBD1,TRBJ1-4,14,CASSSGTGNEKLFF,TGTGCCAGCAGCTCCGGGACAGGGAACGAAAAACTGTTTTTT
NA,TRBV2,NA,TRBJ2-5,13,CASSTGLRETQYF,TGTGCCAGCAGCACAGGGCTACGGGAGACCCAGTACTTC
once,TRBV7-8,NA,TRBJ2-7,16,CASSLEFYRASYEQYF,TGTGCCAGCAGCTTAGAATTTTACAGGGCCTCCTACGAGCAGTACTTC
NA,TRBV12-5,NA,TRBJ1-3,14,CASGLNSGRDTIYF,TGTGCTAGTGGTTTGAACAGCGGTAGGGACACCATATATTTT
NA,TRBV18,NA,TRBJ1-1,13,CASSPGANTEAFF,TGTGCCAGCTCACCAGGGGCGAACACTGAAGCTTTCTTT
few,TRBV6-6,NA,TRBJ2-3,13,CASSPYAVDTQYF,TGTGCCAGCAGCCCTTACGCAGTCGATACGCAGTATTTT
NA,TRBV4-3,NA,TRBJ2-7,14,CASSRSQGSHEQYF,TGCGCCAGCAGTCGGAGCCAGGGTTCCCACGAGCAGTACTTC
NA,TRBV6-1,TRBD1,TRBJ1-1,14,CASSETGYGTEAFF,TGTGCCAGCAGTGAGACAGGGTATGGAACTGAAGCTTTCTTT
NA,TRBV5-1,TRBD1,TRBJ2-5,14,CASSWDSYQETQYF,TGCGCCAGCAGCTGGGACAGTTACCAAGAGACCCAGTACTTC
NA,TRBV7-3,NA,TRBJ1-1,14,CASSLSPGNTEAFF,TGTGCCAGCAGCCTATCCCCAGGGAACACTGAAGCTTTCTTT
NA,TRBV7-2,TRBD1,TRBJ2-7,16,CASRILPGQGGYEQYF,TGTGCCAGCAGAATCCTTCCGGGACAGGGGGGCTACGAGCAGTACTTC
NA,TRBV10-1,NA,TRBJ1-1,17,CASSEPTGQMGWTEAFF,TGCGCCAGCAGTGAGCCAACAGGGCAAATGGGGTGGACTGAAGCTTTCTTT
NA,TRBV15,NA,TRBJ1-1,16,CATSRVFRGRSTEAFF,TGTGCCACCAGCAGAGTCTTCCGCGGCCGCAGCACTGAAGCTTTCTTT
once,TRBV6-1,NA,TRBJ1-3,13,CASSESQVDTIYF,TGTGCCAGCAGTGAATCTCAGGTGGACACCATATATTTT
NA,TRBV19,NA,TRBJ2-7,17,CASSIDWGTKRFYEQYF,TGTGCCAGTAGTATAGATTGGGGGACAAAACGATTTTACGAGCAGTACTTC
NA,TRBV11-2,TRBD2,TRBJ2-7,14,CASRERGGLYEQYF,TGTGCCAGCAGGGAGCGGGGGGGCCTCTACGAGCAGTACTTC
NA,TRBV2,NA,TRBJ2-7,11,CASSEDTKQYF,TGTGCCAGCAGCGAGGACACGAAGCAGTACTTC
NA,TRBV12-5,TRBD2,TRBJ2-1,15,CASGPRGGAYNEQFF,TGTGCTAGTGGTCCCCGGGGGGGCGCCTACAATGAGCAGTTCTTC
NA,TRBV14,NA,TRBJ2-3,11,CASSQANTQYF,TGTGCCAGCAGCCAAGCTAATACGCAGTATTTT
NA,TRBV7-3,TRBD2,TRBJ2-3,17,CASSLWASGGQTDTQYF,TGTGCCAGCAGCTTATGGGCTAGCGGGGGGCAGACAGATACGCAGTATTTT
NA,TRBV20-1,NA,TRBJ2-5,10,CSATYGTQYF,TGCAGTGCTACTTACGGGACCCAGTACTTC
NA,TRBV27,TRBD2,TRBJ2-1,16,CASSGLAGGPLYEQFF,TGTGCCAGCAGTGGGTTAGCGGGGGGTCCCTTGTATGAGCAGTTCTTC
NA,TRBV6-1,NA,TRBJ2-1,15,CASSRTDSSYNEQFF,TGTGCCAGCAGCCGGACAGATTCTTCCTACAATGAGCAGTTCTTC
NA,TRBV9,TRBD1,TRBJ2-1,19,CASSIPRGTGTGYYNEQFF,TGTGCCAGCAGCATACCAAGGGGGACCGGGACAGGATATTACAATGAGCAGTTCTTC
few,TRBV2,TRBD2,TRBJ2-5,15,CASSEGGGYQETQYF,TGTGCCAGCAGTGAGGGCGGGGGGTACCAAGAGACCCAGTACTTC
NA,TRBV25-1,TRBD2,TRBJ2-3,15,CASSDSGVSSDTQYF,TGTGCCAGCAGTGACAGCGGGGTTTCCTCAGATACGCAGTATTTT
NA,TRBV4-3,TRBD2,TRBJ2-4,18,CASSQGPQRGEAKNIQYF,TGCGCCAGCAGCCAAGGTCCCCAGCGGGGGGAAGCCAAAAACATTCAGTACTTC
once,TRBV7-9,NA,TRBJ2-7,12,CASSYGNYEQYF,TGTGCCAGCAGCTACGGGAACTACGAGCAGTACTTC
once,TRBV12-5,TRBD1,TRBJ2-7,14,CASGPTGISHEQYF,TGTGCTAGTGGCCCGACAGGGATCTCTCACGAGCAGTACTTC
NA,TRBV6-5,TRBD2,TRBJ2-1,15,CASRASGGMNNEQFF,TGTGCCAGCAGAGCGAGCGGGGGGATGAACAATGAGCAGTTCTTC
NA,TRBV7-6,TRBD1,TRBJ2-1,16,CASRSRGQSSYNEQFF,TGTGCCAGCAGGTCGAGGGGACAGAGCTCCTACAATGAGCAGTTCTTC
once,TRBV5-6,TRBD1,TRBJ2-5,13,CASSIDRGETQYF,TGTGCCAGCAGCATTGACAGGGGTGAGACCCAGTACTTC
NA,TRBV4-1,NA,TRBJ2-1,16,CASSQAPGATHNEQFF,TGCGCCAGCAGCCAGGCCCCGGGAGCGACTCACAATGAGCAGTTCTTC
NA,TRBV6-1,NA,TRBJ2-1,15,CASSPTENSYNEQFF,TGTGCCAGCAGTCCTACAGAAAACAGCTACAATGAGCAGTTCTTC
few,TRBV7-9,TRBD2,TRBJ2-3,16,CASSPPGGPGTDTQYF,TGTGCCAGCAGCCCACCGGGGGGGCCGGGCACAGATACGCAGTATTTT
NA,TRBV10-3,NA,TRBJ1-4,14,CAIRSDNSNEKLFF,TGTGCCATCAGGTCGGACAACTCAAATGAAAAACTGTTTTTT